The TCR beta chain under discussion was sequenced for a study of cytomegalovirus exposure and HLA in healthy donors. Study context: Of roughly 400 genotyped donors, about 80% grouped in the Caucasian-associated ancestry cluster.

The PCR made use of 60 Vbeta and 13 Jbeta primers. Sequencing was performed with immunoSEQ multiplex PCR; in TCRdb, only in-frame clones are kept and a portion is missing. The sample includes 140,000 or so clones, over 75% of them seen just once. Regarding the study as a whole: Presence/absence analysis assumed near-uniform sequencing depth across donors. As was reported, the HLA-A and HLA-B alleles of most subjects were accurately predicted from TCR beta sequences.

Note on this clone: What it binds is not known.

Participants comprised healthy donors of bone marrow. This CDR3 has 11 amino acids. Germline V gives CDR1 SGHTA, CDR2 FQGNSA. V gave up 4 bases and J gave up 2 bases, with 2 bases separating them. The chain has TRBV7-2 and TRBJ1-1; no clear D. The receptor comes from a woman aged 40 to 55 in good health and CMV-seronegative. Sequencing used PBMCs. The CDR3 nucleotides read TGTGCCAGCAGCTCTAACACTGAAGCTTTCTTT. Translation: CASSSNTEAFF. Using reference TRBV7-2 and TRBJ1-1 for the parts outside the CDR3, the full variable domain is GAGVSQSPSNKVTEKGKDVELRCDPISGHTALYWYRQSLGQGLEFLIYFQGNSAPDKSGLPSDRFSAERTGGSVSTLTIQRTQQEDSAVYLCASSSNTEAFFGQGTRLTVV.